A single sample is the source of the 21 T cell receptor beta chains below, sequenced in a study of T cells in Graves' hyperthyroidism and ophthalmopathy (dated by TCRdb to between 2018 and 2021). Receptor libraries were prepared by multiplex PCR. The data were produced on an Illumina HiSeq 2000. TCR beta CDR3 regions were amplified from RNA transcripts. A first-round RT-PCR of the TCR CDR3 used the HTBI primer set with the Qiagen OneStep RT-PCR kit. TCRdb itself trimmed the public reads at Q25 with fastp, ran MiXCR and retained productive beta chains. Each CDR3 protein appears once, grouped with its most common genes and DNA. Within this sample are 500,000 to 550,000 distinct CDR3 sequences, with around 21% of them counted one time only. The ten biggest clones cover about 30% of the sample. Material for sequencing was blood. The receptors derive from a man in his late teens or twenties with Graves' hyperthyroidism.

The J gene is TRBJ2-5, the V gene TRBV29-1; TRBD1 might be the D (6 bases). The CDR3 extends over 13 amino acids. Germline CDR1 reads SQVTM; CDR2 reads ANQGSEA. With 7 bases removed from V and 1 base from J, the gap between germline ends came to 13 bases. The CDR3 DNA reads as TGCAGCGCTGGGGGCAGACTCCAAGAGACCCAGTACTTC. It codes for CSAGGRLQETQYF.

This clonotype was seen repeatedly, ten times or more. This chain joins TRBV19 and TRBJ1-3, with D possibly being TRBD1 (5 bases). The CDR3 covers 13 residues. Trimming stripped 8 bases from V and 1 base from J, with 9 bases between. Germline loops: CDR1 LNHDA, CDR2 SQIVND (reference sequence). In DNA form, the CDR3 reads TGTGCCAGTCGAGGGGAATCTGGAAACACCATATATTTT. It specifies CASRGESGNTIYF.

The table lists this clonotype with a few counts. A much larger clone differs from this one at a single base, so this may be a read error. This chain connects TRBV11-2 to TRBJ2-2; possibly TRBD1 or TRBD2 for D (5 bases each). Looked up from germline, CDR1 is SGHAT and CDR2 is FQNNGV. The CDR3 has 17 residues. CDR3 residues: CASSKGLAGWGTGELCF. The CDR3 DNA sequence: TGTGCCAGCAGCAAGGGGCTAGCCGGTTGGGGCACCGGGGAGCTGTGTTTT.

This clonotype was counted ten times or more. The CDR3 here is CSASYYITVRDRGWRTEAFF. For the CDR3, the DNA is TGCAGTGCCTCCTACTACATTACCGTCAGGGACAGGGGATGGCGGACTGAAGCTTTCTTT. The chain recombines TRBV20-1 with TRBJ1-1; TRBD1 agrees at 10 bases. Per germline, CDR1 DFQATT and CDR2 SNEGSKA (reference sequence). The CDR3 extends over 20 amino acids. V trimming: 6 bases; J trimming: 5 bases; junction bases outside the gene matches: 27.

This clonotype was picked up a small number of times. CDR3 amino acids: CASIPGLVFTGELFF. CDR3 DNA sequence: TGTGCCAGCATTCCGGGACTAGTCTTCACCGGGGAGCTGTTTTTT. This rearrangement joins TRBV11-2 to TRBJ2-2, with 8 nucleotides matching TRBD2. CDR1 is SGHAT, CDR2 FQNNGV, per germline. CDR3 size: 15 residues. With V trimmed by 7 bases and J by 4 bases, 8 bases remained unmatched.

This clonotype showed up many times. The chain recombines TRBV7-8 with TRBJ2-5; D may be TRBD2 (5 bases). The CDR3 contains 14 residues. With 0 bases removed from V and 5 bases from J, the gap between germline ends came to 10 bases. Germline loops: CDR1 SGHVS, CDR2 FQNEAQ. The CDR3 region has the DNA TGTGCCAGCAGCTTAGCGGCTAGGAGGGAGACCCAGTACTTC. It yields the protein CASSLAARRETQYF.

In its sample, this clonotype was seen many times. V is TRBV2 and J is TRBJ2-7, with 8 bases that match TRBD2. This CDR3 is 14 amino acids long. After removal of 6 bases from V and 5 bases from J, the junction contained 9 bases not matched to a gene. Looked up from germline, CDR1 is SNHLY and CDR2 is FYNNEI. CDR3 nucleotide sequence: TGTGCCAGCAGCGAGGGGGGACTAGTCCACGAGCAGTACTTC. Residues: CASSEGGLVHEQYF.

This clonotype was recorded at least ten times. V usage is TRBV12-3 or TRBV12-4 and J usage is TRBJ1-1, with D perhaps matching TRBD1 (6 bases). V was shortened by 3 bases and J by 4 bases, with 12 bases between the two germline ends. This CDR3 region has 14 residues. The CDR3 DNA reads TGTGCCAGCAGTTTCGGGGGGCAGACCACTGAAGCTTTCTTT. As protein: CASSFGGQTTEAFF.

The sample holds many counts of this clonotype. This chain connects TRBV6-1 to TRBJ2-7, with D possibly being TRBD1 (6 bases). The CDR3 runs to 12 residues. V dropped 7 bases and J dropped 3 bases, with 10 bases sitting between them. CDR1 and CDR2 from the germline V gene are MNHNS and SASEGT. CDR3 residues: CASISGHYEQYF. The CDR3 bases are TGTGCCAGCATCTCGGGACACTACGAGCAGTACTTC.

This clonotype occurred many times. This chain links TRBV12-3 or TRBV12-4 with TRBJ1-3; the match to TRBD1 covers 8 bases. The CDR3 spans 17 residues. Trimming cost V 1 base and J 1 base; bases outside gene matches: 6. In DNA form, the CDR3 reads TGTGCCAGCAGTTTAGTGGGCAGGGGGCGATCTGGAAACACCATATATTTT. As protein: CASSLVGRGRSGNTIYF.

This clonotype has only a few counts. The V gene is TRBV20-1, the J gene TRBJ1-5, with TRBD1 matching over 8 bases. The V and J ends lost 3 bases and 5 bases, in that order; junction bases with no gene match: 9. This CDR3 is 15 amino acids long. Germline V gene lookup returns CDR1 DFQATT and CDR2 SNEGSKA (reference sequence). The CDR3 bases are TGCAGTGCTAGGGGGGACAGGTGGGGGGATCAGCCCCAGCATTTT. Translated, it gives CSARGDRWGDQPQHF.

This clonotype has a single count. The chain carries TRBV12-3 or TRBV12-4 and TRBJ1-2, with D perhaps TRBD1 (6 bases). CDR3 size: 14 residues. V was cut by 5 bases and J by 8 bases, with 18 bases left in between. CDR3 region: CASSTGTRGYGYTF. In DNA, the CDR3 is TGTGCCAGCAGTACCGGGACAAGAGGTTACGGCTACACCTTC.

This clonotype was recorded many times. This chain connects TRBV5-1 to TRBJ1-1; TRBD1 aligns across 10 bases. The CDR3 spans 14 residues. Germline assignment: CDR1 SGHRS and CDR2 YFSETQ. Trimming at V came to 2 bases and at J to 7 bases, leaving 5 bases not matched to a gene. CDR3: CASSLGTGAGEAFF. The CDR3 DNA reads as TGCGCCAGCAGCTTAGGGACAGGGGCGGGTGAAGCTTTCTTT.

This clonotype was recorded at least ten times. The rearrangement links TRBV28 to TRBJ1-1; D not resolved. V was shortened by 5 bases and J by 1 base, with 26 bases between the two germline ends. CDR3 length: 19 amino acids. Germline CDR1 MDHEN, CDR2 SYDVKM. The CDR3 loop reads CASSPFGPIELGENTEAFF. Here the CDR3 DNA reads TGTGCCAGCAGTCCCTTCGGCCCGATAGAATTGGGCGAGAACACTGAAGCTTTCTTT.

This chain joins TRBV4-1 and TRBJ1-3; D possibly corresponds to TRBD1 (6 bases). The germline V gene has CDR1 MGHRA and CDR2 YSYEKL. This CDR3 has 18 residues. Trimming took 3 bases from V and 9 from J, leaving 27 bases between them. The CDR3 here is CASSQNFLLDSRGVTIYF. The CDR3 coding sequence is TGCGCCAGCAGCCAGAATTTTCTTTTGGACAGTAGGGGCGTCACCATATATTTT.

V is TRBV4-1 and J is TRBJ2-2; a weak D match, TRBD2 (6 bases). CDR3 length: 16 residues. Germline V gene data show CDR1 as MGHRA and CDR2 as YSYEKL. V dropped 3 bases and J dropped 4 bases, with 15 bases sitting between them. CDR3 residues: CASSHQPGLFTGELFF. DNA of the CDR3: TGCGCCAGCAGCCACCAACCGGGACTCTTCACCGGGGAGCTGTTTTTT.

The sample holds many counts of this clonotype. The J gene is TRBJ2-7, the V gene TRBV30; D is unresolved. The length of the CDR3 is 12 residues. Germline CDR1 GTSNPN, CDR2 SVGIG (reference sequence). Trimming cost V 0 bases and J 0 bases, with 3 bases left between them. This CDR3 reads CAWSVSSYEQYF. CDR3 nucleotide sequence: TGTGCCTGGAGTGTGTCCTCCTACGAGCAGTACTTC.

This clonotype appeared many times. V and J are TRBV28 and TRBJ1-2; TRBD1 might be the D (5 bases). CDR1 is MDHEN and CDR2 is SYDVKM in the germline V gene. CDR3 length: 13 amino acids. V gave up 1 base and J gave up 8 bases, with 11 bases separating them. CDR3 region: CASSLLGRGGYTF. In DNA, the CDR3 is TGTGCCAGCAGTTTATTGGGTCGGGGCGGCTACACCTTC.

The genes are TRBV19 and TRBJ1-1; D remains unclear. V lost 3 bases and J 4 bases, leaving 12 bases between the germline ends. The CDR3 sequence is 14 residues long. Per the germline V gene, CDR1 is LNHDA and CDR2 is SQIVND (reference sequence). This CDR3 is CASSIGGLSTEAFF. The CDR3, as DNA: TGTGCCAGTAGTATCGGAGGGCTGAGCACTGAAGCTTTCTTT.

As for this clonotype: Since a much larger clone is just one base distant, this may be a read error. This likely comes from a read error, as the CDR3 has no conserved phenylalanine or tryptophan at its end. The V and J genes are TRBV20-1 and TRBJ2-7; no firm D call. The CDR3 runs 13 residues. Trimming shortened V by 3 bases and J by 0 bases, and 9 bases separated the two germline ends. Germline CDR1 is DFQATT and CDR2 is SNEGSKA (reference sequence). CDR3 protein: CSARSRSSYEQYY. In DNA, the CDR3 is TGCAGTGCTAGGTCCAGGAGCTCCTACGAGCAGTACTAC.

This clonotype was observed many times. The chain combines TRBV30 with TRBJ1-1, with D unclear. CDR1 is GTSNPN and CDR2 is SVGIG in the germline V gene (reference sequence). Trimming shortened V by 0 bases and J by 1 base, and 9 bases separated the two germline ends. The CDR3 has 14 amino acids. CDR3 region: CAWSVLGKNTEAFF. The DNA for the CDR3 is TGTGCCTGGAGTGTACTGGGCAAGAACACTGAAGCTTTCTTT. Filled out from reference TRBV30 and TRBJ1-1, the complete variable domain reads SQTIHQWPATLVQPVGSPLSLECTVEGTSNPNLYWYRQAAGRGLQLLFYSVGIGQISSEVPQNLSASRPQDRQFILSSKKLLLSDSGFYLCAWSVLGKNTEAFFGQGTRLTVV.